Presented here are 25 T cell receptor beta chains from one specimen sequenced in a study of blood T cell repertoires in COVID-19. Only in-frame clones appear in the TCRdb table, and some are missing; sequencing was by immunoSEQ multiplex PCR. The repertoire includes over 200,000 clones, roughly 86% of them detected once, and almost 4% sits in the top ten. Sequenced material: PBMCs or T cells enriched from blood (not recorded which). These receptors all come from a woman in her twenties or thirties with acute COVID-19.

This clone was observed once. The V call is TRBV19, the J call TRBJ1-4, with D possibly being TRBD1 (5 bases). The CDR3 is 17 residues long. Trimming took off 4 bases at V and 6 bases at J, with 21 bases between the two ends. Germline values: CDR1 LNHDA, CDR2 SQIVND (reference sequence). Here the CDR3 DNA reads TGTGCCAGTAGTACCCCCCCGGGGGGTACCAGATATGAAAAACTGTTTTTT. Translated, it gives CASSTPPGGTRYEKLFF.

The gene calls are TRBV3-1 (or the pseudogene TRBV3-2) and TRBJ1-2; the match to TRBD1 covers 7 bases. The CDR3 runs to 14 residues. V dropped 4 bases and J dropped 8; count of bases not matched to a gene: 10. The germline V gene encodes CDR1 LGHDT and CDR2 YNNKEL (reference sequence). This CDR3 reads CASSPMQTGLGYTF. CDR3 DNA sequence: TGTGCCAGCAGCCCGATGCAGACAGGGCTCGGCTACACCTTC.

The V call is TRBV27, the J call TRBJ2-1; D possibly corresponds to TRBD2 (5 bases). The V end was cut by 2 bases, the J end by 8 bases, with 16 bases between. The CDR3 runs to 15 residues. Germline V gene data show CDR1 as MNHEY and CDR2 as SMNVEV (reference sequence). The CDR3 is CASSLLSLPGDEQFF. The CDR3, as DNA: TGTGCCAGCAGTTTACTGTCTCTTCCCGGGGATGAGCAGTTCTTC.

CDR3 sequence: CASSFPQGTTDTQYF. Written as DNA, the CDR3 is TGTGCCAGCAGCTTCCCACAGGGGACCACAGATACGCAGTATTTT. The rearrangement joins TRBV7-2 to TRBJ2-3; 7 bases are shared with TRBD1. The germline V gene has CDR1 SGHTA and CDR2 FQGNSA. The CDR3 extends over 15 amino acids. V shed 3 bases and J 2 bases; nucleotides not matched to a gene: 5. The full variable domain, with the rest looked up from reference TRBV7-2 and TRBJ2-3, is GAGVSQSPSNKVTEKGKDVELRCDPISGHTALYWYRQSLGQGLEFLIYFQGNSAPDKSGLPSDRFSAERTGGSVSTLTIQRTQQEDSAVYLCASSFPQGTTDTQYFGPGTRLTVL.

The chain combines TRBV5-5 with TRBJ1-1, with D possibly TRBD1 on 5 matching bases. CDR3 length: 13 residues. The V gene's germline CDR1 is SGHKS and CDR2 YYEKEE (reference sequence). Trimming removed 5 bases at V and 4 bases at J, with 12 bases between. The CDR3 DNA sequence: TGTGCCAGCAGTCCCAGGGTGGGCACTGAAGCTTTCTTT. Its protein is CASSPRVGTEAFF.

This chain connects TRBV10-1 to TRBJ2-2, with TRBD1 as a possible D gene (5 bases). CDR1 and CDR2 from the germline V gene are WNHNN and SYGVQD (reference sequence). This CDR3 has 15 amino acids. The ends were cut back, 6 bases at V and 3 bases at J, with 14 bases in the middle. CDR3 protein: CASRGDLSDTGELFF. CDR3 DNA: TGCGCCAGCAGAGGGGATTTGTCGGACACCGGGGAGCTGTTTTTT.

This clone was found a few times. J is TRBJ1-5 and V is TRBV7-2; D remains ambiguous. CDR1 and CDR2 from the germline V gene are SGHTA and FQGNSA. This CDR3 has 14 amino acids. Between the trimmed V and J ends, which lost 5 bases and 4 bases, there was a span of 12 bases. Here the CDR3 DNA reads TGTGCCAGCAGCCCCCCCGGCGGGAATCAGCCCCAGCATTTT. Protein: CASSPPGGNQPQHF.

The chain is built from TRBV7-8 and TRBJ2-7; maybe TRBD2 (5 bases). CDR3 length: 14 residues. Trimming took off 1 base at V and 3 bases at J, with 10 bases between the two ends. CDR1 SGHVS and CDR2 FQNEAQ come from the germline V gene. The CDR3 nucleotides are TGTGCCAGCAGCTTAGTGTCGGGATTCTACGAGCAGTACTTC. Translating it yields CASSLVSGFYEQYF.

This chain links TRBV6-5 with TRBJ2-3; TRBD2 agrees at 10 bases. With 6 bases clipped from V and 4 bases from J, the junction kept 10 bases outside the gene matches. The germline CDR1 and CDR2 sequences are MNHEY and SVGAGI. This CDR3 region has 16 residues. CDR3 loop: CASSYLTGTSADTQYF. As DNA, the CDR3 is TGTGCCAGCAGCTACCTAACCGGGACTAGCGCAGATACGCAGTATTTT.

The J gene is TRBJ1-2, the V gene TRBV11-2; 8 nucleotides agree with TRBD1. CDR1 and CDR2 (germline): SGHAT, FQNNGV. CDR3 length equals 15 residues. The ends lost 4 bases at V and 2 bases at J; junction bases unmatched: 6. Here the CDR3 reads CASSSRTGKNYGYTF. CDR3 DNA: TGTGCCAGCAGCTCCAGGACAGGGAAGAACTATGGCTACACCTTC.

CDR3 amino acids: CASSPGWRGNGELFF. As DNA, the CDR3 is TGTGCCAGCAGCCCAGGGTGGCGGGGTAACGGGGAGCTGTTTTTT. J is TRBJ2-2 and V is TRBV11-2; a weak D match, TRBD2 (6 bases). The CDR3 totals 15 residues. Germline CDR1 SGHAT, CDR2 FQNNGV. The germline V and J ends were trimmed by 5 bases and 7 bases, with 17 bases remaining between them.

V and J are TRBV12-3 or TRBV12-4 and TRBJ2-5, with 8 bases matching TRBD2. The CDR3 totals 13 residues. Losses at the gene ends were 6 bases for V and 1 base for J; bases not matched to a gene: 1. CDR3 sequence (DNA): TGTGCCAGCAGGGGGACTAGCCAAGAGACCCAGTACTTC. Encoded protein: CASRGTSQETQYF.

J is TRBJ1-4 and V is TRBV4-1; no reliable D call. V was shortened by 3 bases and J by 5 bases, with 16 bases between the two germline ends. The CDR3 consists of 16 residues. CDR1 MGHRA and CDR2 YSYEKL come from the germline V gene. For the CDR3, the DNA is TGCGCCAGCAGCCATAACGACCGAGGTAGGAATGAAAAACTGTTTTTT. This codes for CASSHNDRGRNEKLFF.

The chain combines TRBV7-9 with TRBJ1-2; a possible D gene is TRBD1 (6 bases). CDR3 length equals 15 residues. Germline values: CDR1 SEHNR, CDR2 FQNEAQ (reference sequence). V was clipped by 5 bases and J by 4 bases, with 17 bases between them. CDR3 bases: TGTGCCAGCAGCGCCCGACGGGACATCTTCTATGGCTACACCTTC. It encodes CASSARRDIFYGYTF. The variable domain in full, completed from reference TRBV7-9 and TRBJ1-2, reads DTGVSQNPRHKITKRGQNVTFRCDPISEHNRLYWYRQTLGQGPEFLTYFQNEAQLEKSRLLSDRFSAERPKGSFSTLEIQRTEQGDSAMYLCASSARRDIFYGYTFGSGTRLTVV.

The CDR3 loop reads CASSTFGGGGPYEQYF. The CDR3 DNA reads TGTGCCAGCAGCACCTTCGGGGGGGGAGGACCCTACGAGCAGTACTTC. The genes are TRBV7-9 and TRBJ2-7; TRBD2 matches at 8 bases. The germline gives CDR1 SEHNR, CDR2 FQNEAQ (reference sequence). V was pared by 5 bases and J by 2 bases, with 11 bases of the junction left unmatched. This CDR3 has 16 amino acids.

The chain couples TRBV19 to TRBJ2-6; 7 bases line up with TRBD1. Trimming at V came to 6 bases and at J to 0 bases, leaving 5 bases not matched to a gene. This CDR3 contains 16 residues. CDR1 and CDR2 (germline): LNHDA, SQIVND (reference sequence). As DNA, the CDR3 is TGTGCCAGTAGAATGGGGGACAGCTCTGGGGCCAACGTCCTGACTTTC. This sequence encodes CASRMGDSSGANVLTF.

The CDR3 region is CASSWIPGGNQPQHF. CDR3 nucleotides: TGCGCCAGCAGCTGGATACCCGGGGGCAATCAGCCCCAGCATTTT. The chain combines TRBV5-1 with TRBJ1-5; D unclear. The V end lost 3 bases, the J end lost 2 bases, and 12 bases lay between the germline ends. The length of the CDR3 is 15 residues. Germline V gives CDR1 SGHRS, CDR2 YFSETQ. Full variable domain (rest looked up from reference TRBV5-1 and TRBJ1-5): KAGVTQTPRYLIKTRGQQVTLSCSPISGHRSVSWYQQTPGQGLQFLFEYFSETQRNKGNFPGRFSGRQFSNSRSEMNVSTLELGDSALYLCASSWIPGGNQPQHFGDGTRLSIL.

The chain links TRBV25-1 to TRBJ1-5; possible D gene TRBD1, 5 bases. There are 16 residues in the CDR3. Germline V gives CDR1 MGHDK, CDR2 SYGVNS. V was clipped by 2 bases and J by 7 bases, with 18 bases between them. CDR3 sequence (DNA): TGTGCCAGCAGTGAAGGGCCCCAGGGTATCGGCCAGCCCCAGCATTTT. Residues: CASSEGPQGIGQPQHF.

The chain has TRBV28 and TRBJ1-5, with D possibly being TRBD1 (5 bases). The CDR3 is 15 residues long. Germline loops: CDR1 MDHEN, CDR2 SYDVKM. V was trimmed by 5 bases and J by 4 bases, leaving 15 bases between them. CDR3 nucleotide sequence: TGTGCCAGCAGTCGGGAGGGGTCCACAAATCAGCCCCAGCATTTT. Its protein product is CASSREGSTNQPQHF.

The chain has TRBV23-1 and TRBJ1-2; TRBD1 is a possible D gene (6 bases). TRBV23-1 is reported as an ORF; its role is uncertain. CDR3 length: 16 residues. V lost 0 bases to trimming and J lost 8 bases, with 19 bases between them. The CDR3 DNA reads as TGCGCCAGCAGTCAATCTCGAGGGGACACCATTCGGGGCTACACCTTC. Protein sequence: CASSQSRGDTIRGYTF.

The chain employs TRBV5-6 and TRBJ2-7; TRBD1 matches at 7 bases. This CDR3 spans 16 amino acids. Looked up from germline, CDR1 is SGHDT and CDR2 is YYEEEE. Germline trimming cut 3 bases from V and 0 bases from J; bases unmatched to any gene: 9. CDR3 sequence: CASSSPRGQSSYEQYF. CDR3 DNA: TGTGCCAGCAGCTCGCCCCGGGGACAGTCCTCCTACGAGCAGTACTTC.

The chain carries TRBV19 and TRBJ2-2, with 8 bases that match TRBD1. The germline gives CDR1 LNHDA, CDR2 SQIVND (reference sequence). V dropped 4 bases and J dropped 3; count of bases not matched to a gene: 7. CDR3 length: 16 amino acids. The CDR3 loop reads CASSTGGVKHTGELFF. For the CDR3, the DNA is TGTGCCAGTAGTACAGGGGGCGTAAAGCACACCGGGGAGCTGTTTTTT.

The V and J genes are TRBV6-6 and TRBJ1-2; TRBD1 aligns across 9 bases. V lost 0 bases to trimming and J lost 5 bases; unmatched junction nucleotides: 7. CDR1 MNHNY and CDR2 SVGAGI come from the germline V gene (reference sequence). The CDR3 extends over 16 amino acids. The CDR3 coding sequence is TGTGCCAGCAGTTACTCCATCCCGGGACAGGGTTATGGCTACACCTTC. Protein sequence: CASSYSIPGQGYGYTF.

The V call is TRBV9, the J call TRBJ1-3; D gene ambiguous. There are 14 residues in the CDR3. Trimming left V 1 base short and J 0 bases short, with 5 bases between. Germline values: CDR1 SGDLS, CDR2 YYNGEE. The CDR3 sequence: CASSVTVSGNTIYF. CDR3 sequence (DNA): TGTGCCAGCAGCGTAACTGTCTCTGGAAACACCATATATTTT.

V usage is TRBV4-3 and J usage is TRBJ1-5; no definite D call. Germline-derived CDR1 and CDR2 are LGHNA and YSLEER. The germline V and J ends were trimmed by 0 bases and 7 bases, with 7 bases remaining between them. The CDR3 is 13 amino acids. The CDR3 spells CASSQDSFQPQHF. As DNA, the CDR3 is TGCGCCAGCAGCCAAGATTCTTTCCAGCCCCAGCATTTT.